This is a list of T cell receptor beta chains from one sample in a study of blood T cell repertoires in COVID-19. Produced via immunoSEQ multiplex PCR; TCRdb's table is partial and in-frame only. This table holds 60,000 to 85,000 clones, approximately 79% found once. The specimen sequenced was peripheral blood. Receptor source: an older woman with acute or convalescent COVID-19. Both conserved end residues are part of each CDR3. The D gene is left open where the match is weak. Where a row states a size, it is once, few, many or the class of an expanded clone; other rows omit it.

d_call,clone_size,v_call,cdr3_aa
TRBD2,.,TRBV9,CASSVAGGAVETQYF
.,.,TRBV10-3,CAITGGDTGELFF
TRBD1,.,TRBV15,CATSSSRIGLGQGTTYEQYF
.,.,TRBV6-4,CASSDPREANEQYF
.,.,TRBV19,CASSMGDNSVRETQYF
.,.,TRBV5-6,CASSLRTVGLNTEAFF
.,.,TRBV28,CASSFPWGARYEQYF
.,medium-sized,TRBV7-2,CASKWWRGRTGQYF
TRBD1,once,TRBV25-1,CASSESTGENYGYTF
.,.,TRBV3-1/TRBV3-2,CASSQDSPSGAAYNEQFF
TRBD2,.,TRBV7-9,CASRRSSGYTDTQYF
.,.,TRBV28,CASSLGGRDTEAFF
.,.,TRBV5-1,CASSPEVVRGTDTQYF
.,.,TRBV2,CARSLPLGTTRPQESTDTQYF
TRBD1,.,TRBV29-1,CSVEDRGYGYTF
TRBD2,.,TRBV15,CATSRVPAGGQETQYF
TRBD1,.,TRBV7-6,CASSRGQGNGSPLHF
TRBD1,.,TRBV2,CASSEAGTGVGSPLHF
TRBD1,many,TRBV6-2/TRBV6-3,CASSETGGAPDTQYF
TRBD2,.,TRBV4-1,CASSQPRLAGGPGSYNEQFF
.,few,TRBV28,CASSFRNSWEKLFF
.,.,TRBV10-3,CAISDRTSYEQYF
TRBD2,.,TRBV9,CASSLTPTSGGAQETQYF
.,.,TRBV6-5,CASSNGVGQPQHF
TRBD2,.,TRBV30,CAWSQGGKDEQYF
TRBD2,.,TRBV27,CASRRVGGAWDEQYF
TRBD1,.,TRBV2,CASSRDRVSQPQHF
.,.,TRBV7-9,CASSLGVQEGYGYTF
TRBD1,.,TRBV19,CASTPGTAGYGNQPQHF